The next 28 T cell receptor beta chains were all read from a single sample in a study of CD8 T cells in Susac syndrome. A quantity of about 0.5 to 1 ug RNA underwent reverse transcription using random hexamers. TCRdb redid the calling of the immunoSEQ multiplex PCR reads with MiXCR, one entry per CDR3 protein. The table lists about 66,000 distinct CDR3 sequences, around 96% of them singletons. The sequencing sample was made of CD8+ T cells from PBMCs. The receptors stem from a human donor with multiple sclerosis.

This chain links TRBV19 with TRBJ1-2; the D is unclear. CDR1 LNHDA and CDR2 SQIVND come from the germline V gene (reference sequence). V lost 10 bases to trimming and J lost 7 bases, with 19 bases between them. The CDR3 spans 13 residues. The CDR3 DNA reads as TGTGCCACTAAAACCGGGTCTGAGAGTGGCTACACCTTC. This gives the protein CATKTGSESGYTF.

This clonotype appeared once. The CDR3, as DNA: TGCAGCGTTGACGACAGGGGGCATGGCTACACCTTC. Its protein product is CSVDDRGHGYTF. The chain employs TRBV29-1 and TRBJ1-2; 10 bases fit TRBD1. J was trimmed by 6 bases and V by 3 bases; bases with no gene match: 1. This CDR3 has 12 residues. Germline V gene sequence: CDR1 SQVTM, CDR2 ANQGSEA.

The chain joins TRBV13 to TRBJ2-2; 9 positions agree with TRBD2. J lost 4 bases, V lost 0 bases, and 6 bases had no gene match. The CDR3 runs to 17 residues. Germline CDR1 is PRHDT and CDR2 is FYEKMQ (reference sequence). CDR3 nucleotide sequence: TGTGCCAGCAGCTTAGGCCTCCTAGCGGGAAGCACCGGGGAGCTGTTTTTT. Its protein product is CASSLGLLAGSTGELFF. The entire variable domain, with the rest obtained from reference TRBV13 and TRBJ2-2, is as follows: AAGVIQSPRHLIKEKRETATLKCYPIPRHDTVYWYQQGPGQDPQFLISFYEKMQSDKGSIPDRFSAQQFSDYHSELNMSSLELGDSALYFCASSLGLLAGSTGELFFGEGSRLTVL.

The V gene is TRBV6-2 or TRBV6-3, the J gene TRBJ2-5; D gene ambiguous. Between the trimmed V and J ends, which lost 2 bases and 0 bases, there was a span of 7 bases. The CDR3 contains 14 residues. CDR1 MNHEY and CDR2 SVGEGT come from the germline V gene. In DNA, the CDR3 is TGTGCCAGCAGTTACCTGTCAGACCAAGAGACCCAGTACTTC. It translates to CASSYLSDQETQYF.

The CDR3 region has the DNA TGTGCCAGCAGTTTGGGACCTGTAAGCGTGGTGGAGACCCAGTACTTC. Its translation: CASSLGPVSVVETQYF. This chain uses TRBV12-3 or TRBV12-4 with TRBJ2-5; D tentatively fits TRBD1 or TRBD2 (5 bases each). V lost 3 bases to trimming and J lost 5 bases, with 19 bases between them. The CDR3 totals 16 residues.

The chain couples TRBV9 to TRBJ2-5; D call uncertain. The V gene's germline CDR1 is SGDLS and CDR2 YYNGEE. The CDR3 spans 14 residues. V was trimmed by 0 bases and J by 5 bases, leaving 11 bases between them. The CDR3 protein is CASSVEGYMETQYF. CDR3 sequence (DNA): TGTGCCAGCAGCGTAGAAGGGTATATGGAGACCCAGTACTTC. Full variable domain (missing parts from reference TRBV9 and TRBJ2-5): DSGVTQTPKHLITATGQRVTLRCSPRSGDLSVYWYQQSLDQGLQFLIQYYNGEERAKGNILERFSAQQFPDLHSELNLSSLELGDSALYFCASSVEGYMETQYFGPGTRLLVL.

The chain employs TRBV19 and TRBJ2-1, with D possibly matching TRBD2 (6 bases). The ends were cut back, 10 bases at V and 7 bases at J, with 20 bases in the middle. The germline V gene encodes CDR1 LNHDA and CDR2 SQIVND (reference sequence). This CDR3 has 14 amino acids. CDR3 sequence reads: CATNRDWGENEQFF. The CDR3 DNA reads TGTGCCACTAATCGGGACTGGGGGGAAAATGAGCAGTTCTTC.

The chain couples TRBV5-1 to TRBJ1-5; D ambiguous. This CDR3 contains 15 residues. Between the trimmed V and J ends, which lost 5 bases and 3 bases, there was a span of 15 bases. Germline CDR1 reads SGHRS; CDR2 reads YFSETQ. In nucleotides, the CDR3 is TGCGCCAGCAGGCCAACGGTTGGCAACAATCAGCCCCAGCATTTT. This encodes CASRPTVGNNQPQHF.

This rearrangement joins TRBV7-2 to TRBJ2-3; perhaps TRBD1 as D (6 bases). V shed 4 bases and J shed 0 bases, with 11 bases lying between them. Germline V gene data show CDR1 as SGHTA and CDR2 as FQGNSA. CDR3 length equals 15 residues. The DNA of the CDR3 is TGTGCCAGCAGCTCCGGGACAACAAGCACAGATACGCAGTATTTT. Its protein product is CASSSGTTSTDTQYF.

The rearrangement joins TRBV19 to TRBJ1-5, with unresolved D. Trimming pared 3 bases from V and 0 bases from J, leaving 9 bases between. Per the germline V gene, CDR1 is LNHDA and CDR2 is SQIVND (reference sequence). This CDR3 region has 15 residues. The CDR3 nucleotides are TGTGCCAGTAGTATCTACAGAACTAGCAATCAGCCCCAGCATTTT. Its translation: CASSIYRTSNQPQHF.

The genes are TRBV12-3 or TRBV12-4 and TRBJ2-7, with TRBD2 matching over 7 bases. There are 13 residues in the CDR3. The V gene end was trimmed by 6 bases and the J gene end by 7 bases; junction bases not matched to a gene: 9. DNA for the CDR3: TGTGCCAGCAGCAGGACTAGTCTAGGAGAGCAGTACTTC. This gives the protein CASSRTSLGEQYF.

The V call is TRBV7-9, the J call TRBJ2-7; D is unclear. Germline V CDR1 and CDR2: SEHNR, FQNEAQ (reference sequence). The CDR3 extends over 13 amino acids. The V end lost 1 base, the J end lost 3 bases, and 7 bases lay between the germline ends. The CDR3 spells CASSLVSYYEQYF. CDR3 sequence (DNA): TGTGCCAGCAGCTTAGTCAGCTACTACGAGCAGTACTTC.

The CDR3: CASSGRSSTDTQYF. The CDR3 DNA sequence: TGTGCCAGCAGCGGACGGTCGAGCACAGATACGCAGTATTTT. The chain recombines TRBV28 with TRBJ2-3; no clear D. Germline V gene data show CDR1 as MDHEN and CDR2 as SYDVKM. Between the trimmed V and J ends, which lost 6 bases and 0 bases, there was a span of 10 bases. The CDR3 is 14 amino acids.

The chain combines TRBV13 with TRBJ1-1, with 11 nucleotides matching TRBD1. The junction had 9 bases not matched to a gene; V was cut back by 2 bases and J by 4 bases. Germline CDR1 PRHDT, CDR2 FYEKMQ (reference sequence). The CDR3 has 17 residues. Written as DNA, the CDR3 is TGTGCCAGCAGCTTACTCCCACTGGACAGGGGGCTCACTGAAGCTTTCTTT. Residues: CASSLLPLDRGLTEAFF.

The genes are TRBV5-6 and TRBJ2-5; D assignment may be TRBD1 or TRBD2 (5 bases each). Germline V gene lookup returns CDR1 SGHDT and CDR2 YYEEEE. The CDR3 totals 16 residues. Between the trimmed V and J ends, which lost 1 base and 5 bases, there was a span of 18 bases. The CDR3 coding sequence is TGTGCCAGCAGCTTGCCTTTCGGTGGGGGAAGGGAGACCCAGTACTTC. Encoded protein: CASSLPFGGGRETQYF.

This chain links TRBV11-2 with TRBJ2-7, with D unclear. Germline V gene data show CDR1 as SGHAT and CDR2 as FQNNGV. The CDR3 consists of 14 residues. V lost 1 base and J 6 bases, leaving 13 bases between the germline ends. The CDR3 region is CASSLVSGSGEQYF. The CDR3 DNA is TGTGCCAGCAGCTTAGTATCCGGGTCGGGCGAGCAGTACTTC.

The rearrangement uses TRBV5-6 and TRBJ2-7; TRBD1 matches 8 bases. The junction had 7 bases not matched to a gene; V was cut back by 3 bases and J by 2 bases. Germline loops: CDR1 SGHDT, CDR2 YYEEEE. The CDR3 runs 15 residues. CDR3 bases: TGTGCCAGCAGCTGGGGACAGGACCAACCCTACGAGCAGTACTTC. Translated: CASSWGQDQPYEQYF.

The V gene is TRBV27, the J gene TRBJ2-2; 9 nucleotides agree with TRBD1. The CDR3 extends over 16 amino acids. J lost 7 bases, V lost 0 bases, and 6 bases had no gene match. The germline V gene encodes CDR1 MNHEY and CDR2 SMNVEV (reference sequence). The CDR3 loop is CASSLSEGTGSGELFF. The CDR3 DNA is TGTGCCAGCAGTTTATCTGAAGGGACAGGGAGCGGGGAGCTGTTTTTT.

The chain is built from TRBV4-2 and TRBJ2-3, with D possibly being TRBD1 (6 bases). CDR1 LGHNA and CDR2 YNFKEQ come from the germline V gene. The CDR3 has 13 amino acids. The V gene lost 4 bases and the J gene lost 9 bases, with 14 bases spanning the gap. The CDR3 bases are TGTGCCAGCAGCCTCGAGGGAACAGGGACGCAGTATTTT. Its protein product is CASSLEGTGTQYF.

CDR3 sequence reads: CSARDQDTEAFF. The CDR3 DNA follows: TGCAGTGCTAGAGATCAGGACACTGAAGCTTTCTTT. This chain links TRBV20-1 with TRBJ1-1; D gene unclear. The CDR3 spans 12 residues. V lost 0 bases and J 3 bases, leaving 5 bases between the germline ends. The germline V gene has CDR1 DFQATT and CDR2 SNEGSKA (reference sequence).

The J gene is TRBJ1-5, the V gene TRBV3-1; TRBD1 agrees at 7 bases. V shed 3 bases, J shed 7 bases, and the junction held 6 bases outside the gene matches. In germline, CDR1 is LGHDT, CDR2 YNNKEL (reference sequence). CDR3 length equals 14 residues. Here the CDR3 reads CASSHGQEAQPQHF. The CDR3, as DNA: TGTGCCAGCAGCCACGGACAGGAGGCGCAGCCCCAGCATTTT.

The V call is TRBV6-5, the J call TRBJ2-5; maybe TRBD1 (5 bases). This CDR3 spans 13 amino acids. V was clipped by 0 bases and J by 3 bases, with 5 bases between them. Germline CDR1 reads MNHEY; CDR2 reads SVGAGI. The CDR3 sequence: CASSYSGEETQYF. CDR3 in DNA: TGTGCCAGCAGTTACTCAGGGGAAGAGACCCAGTACTTC.

V and J are TRBV19 and TRBJ1-5; 7 bases are shared with TRBD1. The CDR3 covers 14 residues. Germline V gives CDR1 LNHDA, CDR2 SQIVND (reference sequence). With V trimmed by 3 bases and J by 7 bases, 6 bases remained unmatched. CDR3 loop: CASSIDREEQPQHF. The CDR3 DNA sequence: TGTGCCAGTAGTATCGACAGGGAGGAGCAGCCCCAGCATTTT.

The rearrangement uses TRBV3-1 and TRBJ2-3; TRBD2 aligns across 7 bases. The CDR3 is made up of 16 amino acids. V shed 1 base, J shed 3 bases, and the junction held 7 bases outside the gene matches. The V gene's germline CDR1 is LGHDT and CDR2 YNNKEL (reference sequence). The CDR3 spells CASSQGEASGTDTQYF. DNA for the CDR3: TGTGCCAGCAGCCAAGGGGAGGCTAGCGGAACAGATACGCAGTATTTT.

The CDR3 protein is CASSSAFGGAYNEQFF. Here the CDR3 DNA reads TGTGCCAGCAGCTCGGCCTTCGGGGGGGCGTACAATGAGCAGTTCTTC. J is TRBJ2-1 and V is TRBV9; 8 nucleotides agree with TRBD2. The CDR3 has 16 residues. CDR1 is SGDLS and CDR2 is YYNGEE in the germline V gene. V lost 4 bases, J lost 4 bases, and 10 bases stayed unmatched.

The chain is built from TRBV27 and TRBJ2-7; 9 nucleotides match TRBD2. CDR3 length equals 14 residues. The V gene's germline CDR1 is MNHEY and CDR2 SMNVEV (reference sequence). Trimming removed 5 bases from V and 3 bases from J; junction bases left unmatched: 5. The DNA for the CDR3 is TGTGCCAGCAGTCCGCTAGCGGGAAGCTACGAGCAGTACTTC. This translates into CASSPLAGSYEQYF.

This chain links TRBV5-1 with TRBJ2-7; tentative D call: TRBD1 (7 bases). The CDR3 is 16 residues long. Trimming left V 0 bases short and J 0 bases short, with 13 bases between. Germline CDR1 is SGHRS and CDR2 is YFSETQ. CDR3 loop: CASSLELRDSSYEQYF. The CDR3 coding sequence is TGCGCCAGCAGCTTGGAATTGCGGGACAGCTCCTACGAGCAGTACTTC.

This clonotype was seen only once. This chain uses TRBV7-9 with TRBJ2-7; TRBD1 matches at 9 bases. V dropped 6 bases and J dropped 4; count of bases not matched to a gene: 10. The CDR3 has 15 amino acids. Germline V gives CDR1 SEHNR, CDR2 FQNEAQ (reference sequence). The CDR3 here is CASRPGTGSSYEQYF. Written as DNA, the CDR3 is TGTGCCAGCAGGCCCGGGACAGGGAGTAGTTACGAGCAGTACTTC.